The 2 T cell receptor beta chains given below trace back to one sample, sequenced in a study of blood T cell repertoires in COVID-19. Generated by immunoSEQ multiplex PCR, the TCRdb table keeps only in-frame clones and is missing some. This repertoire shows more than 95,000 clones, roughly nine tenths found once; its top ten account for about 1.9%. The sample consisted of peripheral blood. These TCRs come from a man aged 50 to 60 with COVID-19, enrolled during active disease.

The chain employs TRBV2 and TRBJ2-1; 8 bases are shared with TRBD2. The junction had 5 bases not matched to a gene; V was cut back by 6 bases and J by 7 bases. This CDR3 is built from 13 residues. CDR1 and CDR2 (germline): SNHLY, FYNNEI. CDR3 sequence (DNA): TGTGCCAGCAGGGCTGGCGGGAGGAATGAGCAGTTCTTC. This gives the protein CASRAGGRNEQFF. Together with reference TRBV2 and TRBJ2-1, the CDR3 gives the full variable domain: EPEVTQTPSHQVTQMGQEVILRCVPISNHLYFYWYRQILGQKVEFLVSFYNNEISEKSEIFDDQFSVERPDGSNFTLKIRSTKLEDSAMYFCASRAGGRNEQFFGPGTRLTVL.

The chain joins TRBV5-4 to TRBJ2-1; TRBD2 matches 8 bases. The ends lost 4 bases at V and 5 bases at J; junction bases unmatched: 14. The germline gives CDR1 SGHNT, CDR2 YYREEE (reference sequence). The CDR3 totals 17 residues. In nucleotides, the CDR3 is TGTGCCAGCAGCCAAGCCCCTATAGCGGGATTGAACAATGAGCAGTTCTTC. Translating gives CASSQAPIAGLNNEQFF.